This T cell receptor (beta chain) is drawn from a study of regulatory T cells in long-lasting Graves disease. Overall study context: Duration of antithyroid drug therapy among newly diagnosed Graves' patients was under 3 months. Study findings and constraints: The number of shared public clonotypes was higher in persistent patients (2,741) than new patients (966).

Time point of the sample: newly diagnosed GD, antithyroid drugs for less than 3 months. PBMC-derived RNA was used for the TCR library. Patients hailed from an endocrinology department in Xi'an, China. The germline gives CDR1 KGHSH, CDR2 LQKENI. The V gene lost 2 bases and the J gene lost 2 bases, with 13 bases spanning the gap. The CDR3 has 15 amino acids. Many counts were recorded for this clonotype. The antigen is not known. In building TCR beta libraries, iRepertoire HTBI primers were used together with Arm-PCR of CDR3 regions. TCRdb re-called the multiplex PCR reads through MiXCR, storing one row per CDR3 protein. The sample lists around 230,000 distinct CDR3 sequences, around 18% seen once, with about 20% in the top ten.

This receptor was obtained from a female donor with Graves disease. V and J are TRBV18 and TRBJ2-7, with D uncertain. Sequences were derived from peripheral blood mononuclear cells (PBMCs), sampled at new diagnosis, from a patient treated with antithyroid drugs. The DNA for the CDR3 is TGTGCCAGCTCACCAATAGACACCCGTACCTACGAGCAGTACTTC. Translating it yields CASSPIDTRTYEQYF. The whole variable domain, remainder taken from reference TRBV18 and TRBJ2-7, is NAGVMQNPRHLVRRRGQEARLRCSPMKGHSHVYWYRQLPEEGLKFMVYLQKENIIDESGMPKERFSAEFPKEGPSILRIQQVVRGDSAAYFCASSPIDTRTYEQYFGPGTRLTVT.